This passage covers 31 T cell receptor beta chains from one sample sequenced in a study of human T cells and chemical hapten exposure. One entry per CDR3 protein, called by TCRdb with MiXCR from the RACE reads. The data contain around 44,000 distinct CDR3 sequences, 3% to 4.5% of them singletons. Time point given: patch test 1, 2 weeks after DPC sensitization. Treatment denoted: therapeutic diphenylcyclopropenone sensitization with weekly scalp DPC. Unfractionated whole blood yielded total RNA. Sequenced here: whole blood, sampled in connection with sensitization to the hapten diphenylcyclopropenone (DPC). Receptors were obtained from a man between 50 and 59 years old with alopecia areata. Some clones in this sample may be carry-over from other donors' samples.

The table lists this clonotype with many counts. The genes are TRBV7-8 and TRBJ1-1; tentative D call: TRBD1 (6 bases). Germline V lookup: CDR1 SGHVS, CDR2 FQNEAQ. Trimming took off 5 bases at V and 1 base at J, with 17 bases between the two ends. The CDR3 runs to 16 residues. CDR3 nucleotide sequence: TGTGCCAGCAGCCCTGGACAGTCGTGGGCGAACACTGAAGCTTTCTTT. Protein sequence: CASSPGQSWANTEAFF.

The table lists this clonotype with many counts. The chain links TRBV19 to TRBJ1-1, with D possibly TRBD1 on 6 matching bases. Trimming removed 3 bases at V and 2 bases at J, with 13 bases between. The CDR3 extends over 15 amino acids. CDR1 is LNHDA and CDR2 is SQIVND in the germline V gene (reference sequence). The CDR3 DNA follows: TGTGCCAGTAGTATGAGGCAACAGGGTAACACTGAAGCTTTCTTT. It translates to CASSMRQQGNTEAFF.

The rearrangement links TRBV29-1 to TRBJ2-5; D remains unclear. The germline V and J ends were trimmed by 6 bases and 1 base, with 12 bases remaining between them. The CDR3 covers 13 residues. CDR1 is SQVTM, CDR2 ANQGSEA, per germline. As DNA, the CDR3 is TGCAGCGTCGATTACACGATCCAAGAGACCCAGTACTTC. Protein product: CSVDYTIQETQYF.

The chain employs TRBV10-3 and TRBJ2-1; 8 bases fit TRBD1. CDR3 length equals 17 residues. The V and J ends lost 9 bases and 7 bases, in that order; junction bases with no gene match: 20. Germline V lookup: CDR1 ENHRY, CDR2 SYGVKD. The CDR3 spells CAIQAGTGVHIENEQFF. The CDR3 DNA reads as TGTGCCATACAAGCCGGGACAGGAGTACACATAGAGAATGAGCAGTTCTTC.

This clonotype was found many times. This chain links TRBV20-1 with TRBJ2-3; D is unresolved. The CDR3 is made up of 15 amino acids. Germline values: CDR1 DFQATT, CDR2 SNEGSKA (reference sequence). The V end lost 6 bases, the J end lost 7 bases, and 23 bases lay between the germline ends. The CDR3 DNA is TGCAGTGCAAAGAGCTCGGGCCTGGCCCCCTATACGCAGTATTTT. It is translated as CSAKSSGLAPYTQYF.

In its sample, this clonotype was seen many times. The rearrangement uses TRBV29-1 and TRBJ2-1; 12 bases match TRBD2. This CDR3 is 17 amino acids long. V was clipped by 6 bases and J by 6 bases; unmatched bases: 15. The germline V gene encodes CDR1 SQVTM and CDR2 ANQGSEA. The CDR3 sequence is CSVDTGTSGPPRNEQFF. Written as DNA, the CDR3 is TGCAGCGTAGATACCGGGACTAGCGGGCCCCCACGCAATGAGCAGTTCTTC.

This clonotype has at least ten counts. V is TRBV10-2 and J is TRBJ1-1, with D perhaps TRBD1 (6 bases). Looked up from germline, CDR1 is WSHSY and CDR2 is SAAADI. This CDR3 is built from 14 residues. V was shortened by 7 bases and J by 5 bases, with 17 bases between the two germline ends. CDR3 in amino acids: CASIKGGRGTEAFF. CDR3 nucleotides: TGCGCCAGCATCAAGGGGGGGCGAGGGACTGAAGCTTTCTTT.

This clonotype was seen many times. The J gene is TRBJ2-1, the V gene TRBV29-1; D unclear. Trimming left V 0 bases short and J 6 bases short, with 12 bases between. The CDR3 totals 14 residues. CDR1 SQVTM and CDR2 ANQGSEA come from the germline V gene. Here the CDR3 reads CSVEDWLRANEQFF. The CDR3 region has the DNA TGCAGCGTTGAAGATTGGCTTAGAGCCAATGAGCAGTTCTTC.

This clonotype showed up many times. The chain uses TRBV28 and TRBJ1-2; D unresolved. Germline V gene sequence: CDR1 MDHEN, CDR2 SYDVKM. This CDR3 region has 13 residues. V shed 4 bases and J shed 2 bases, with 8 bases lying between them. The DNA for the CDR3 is TGTGCCAGCAGTTCCACACAGAACTATGGCTACACCTTC. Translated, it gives CASSSTQNYGYTF.

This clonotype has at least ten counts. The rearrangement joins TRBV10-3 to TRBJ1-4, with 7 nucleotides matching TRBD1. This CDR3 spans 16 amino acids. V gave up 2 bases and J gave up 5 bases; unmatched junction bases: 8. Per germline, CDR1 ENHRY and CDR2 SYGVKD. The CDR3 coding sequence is TGTGCCATCAGTGAGCCCACCGGGACAGCGAATGAAAAACTGTTTTTT. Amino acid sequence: CAISEPTGTANEKLFF.

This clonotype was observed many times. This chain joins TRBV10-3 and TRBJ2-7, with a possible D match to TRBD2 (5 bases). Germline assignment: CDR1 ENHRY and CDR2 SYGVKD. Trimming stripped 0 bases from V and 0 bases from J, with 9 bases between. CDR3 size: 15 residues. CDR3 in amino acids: CAISESGSSSYEQYF. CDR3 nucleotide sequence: TGTGCCATCAGTGAGTCGGGGAGTTCCTCCTACGAGCAGTACTTC.

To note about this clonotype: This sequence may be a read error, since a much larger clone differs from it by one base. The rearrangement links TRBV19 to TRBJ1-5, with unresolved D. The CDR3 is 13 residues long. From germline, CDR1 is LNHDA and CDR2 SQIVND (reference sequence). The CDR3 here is CASSTPPGQSQHF. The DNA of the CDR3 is TGTGCCAGTAGTACCCCGCCCGGTCAGTCCCAGCATTTT. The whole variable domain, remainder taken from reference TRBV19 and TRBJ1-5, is DGGITQSPKYLFRKEGQNVTLSCEQNLNHDAMYWYRQDPGQGLRLIYYSQIVNDFQKGDIAEGYSVSREKKESFPLTVTSAQKNPTAFYLCASSTPPGQSQHFGDGTRLSIL.

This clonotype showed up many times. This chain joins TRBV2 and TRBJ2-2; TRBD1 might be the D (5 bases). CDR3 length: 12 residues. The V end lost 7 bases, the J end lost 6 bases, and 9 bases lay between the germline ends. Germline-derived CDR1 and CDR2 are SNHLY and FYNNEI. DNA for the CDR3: TGTGCCAGCACGACAGATTCCGGGGAGCTGTTTTTT. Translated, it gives CASTTDSGELFF.

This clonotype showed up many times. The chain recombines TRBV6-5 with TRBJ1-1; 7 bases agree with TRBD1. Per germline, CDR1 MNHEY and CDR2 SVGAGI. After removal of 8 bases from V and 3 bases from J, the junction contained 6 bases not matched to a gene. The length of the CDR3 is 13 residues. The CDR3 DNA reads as TGTGCCAGCCGTATTCAGGGGGACACTGAAGCTTTCTTT. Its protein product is CASRIQGDTEAFF.

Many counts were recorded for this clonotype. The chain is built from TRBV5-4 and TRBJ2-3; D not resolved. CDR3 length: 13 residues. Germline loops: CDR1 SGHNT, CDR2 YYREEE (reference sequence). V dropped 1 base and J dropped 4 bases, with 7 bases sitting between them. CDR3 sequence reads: CASSLSHADTQYF. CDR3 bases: TGTGCCAGCAGCTTGAGCCACGCAGATACGCAGTATTTT. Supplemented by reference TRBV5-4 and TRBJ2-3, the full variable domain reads ETGVTQSPTHLIKTRGQQVTLRCSSQSGHNTVSWYQQALGQGPQFIFQYYREEENGRGNFPPRFSGLQFPNYSSELNVNALELDDSALYLCASSLSHADTQYFGPGTRLTVL.

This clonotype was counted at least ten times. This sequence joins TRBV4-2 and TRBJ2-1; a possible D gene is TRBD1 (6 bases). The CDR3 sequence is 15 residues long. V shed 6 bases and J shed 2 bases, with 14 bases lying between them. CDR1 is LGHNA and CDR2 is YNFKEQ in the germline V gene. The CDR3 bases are TGTGCCAGCAGTACCCGGGACACGGCCTACAATGAGCAGTTCTTC. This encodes CASSTRDTAYNEQFF.

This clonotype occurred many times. The CDR3 DNA follows: TGCGCCAGCAGCTCCGACCCCTCTGGAAACACCATATATTTT. It specifies CASSSDPSGNTIYF. The rearrangement joins TRBV5-1 to TRBJ1-3, with no clear D. The CDR3 is 14 amino acids. The V gene lost 3 bases and the J gene lost 0 bases, with 7 bases spanning the gap. The germline gives CDR1 SGHRS, CDR2 YFSETQ.

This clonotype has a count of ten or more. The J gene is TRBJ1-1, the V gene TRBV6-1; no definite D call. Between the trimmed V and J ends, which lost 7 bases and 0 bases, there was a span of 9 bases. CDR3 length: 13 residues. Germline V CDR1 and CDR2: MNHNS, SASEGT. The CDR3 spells CASINLLNTEAFF. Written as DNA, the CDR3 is TGTGCCAGCATAAATCTCTTGAACACTGAAGCTTTCTTT.

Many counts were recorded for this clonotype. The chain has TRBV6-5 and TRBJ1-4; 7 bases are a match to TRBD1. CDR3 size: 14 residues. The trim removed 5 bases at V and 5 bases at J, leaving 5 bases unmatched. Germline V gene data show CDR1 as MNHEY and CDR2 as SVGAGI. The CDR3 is CASSPGQRNEKLFF. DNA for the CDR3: TGTGCCAGCAGTCCGGGACAGAGGAATGAAAAACTGTTTTTT.

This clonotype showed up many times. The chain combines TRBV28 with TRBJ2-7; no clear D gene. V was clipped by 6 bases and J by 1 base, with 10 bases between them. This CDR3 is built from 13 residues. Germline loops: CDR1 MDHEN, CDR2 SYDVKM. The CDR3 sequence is CASSAAQSYEQYF. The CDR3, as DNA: TGTGCCAGCAGCGCAGCCCAATCCTACGAGCAGTACTTC.

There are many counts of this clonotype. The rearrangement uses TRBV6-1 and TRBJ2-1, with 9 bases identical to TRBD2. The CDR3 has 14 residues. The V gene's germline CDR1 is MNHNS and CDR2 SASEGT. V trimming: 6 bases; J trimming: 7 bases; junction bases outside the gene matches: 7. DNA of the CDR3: TGTGCCAGCAGGAGCGGGGGGCTACCAAATGAGCAGTTCTTC. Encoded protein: CASRSGGLPNEQFF.

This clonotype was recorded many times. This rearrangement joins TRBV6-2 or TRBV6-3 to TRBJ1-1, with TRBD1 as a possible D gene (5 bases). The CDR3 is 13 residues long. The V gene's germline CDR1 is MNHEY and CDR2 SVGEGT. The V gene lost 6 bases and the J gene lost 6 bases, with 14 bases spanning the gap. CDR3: CASRKGSWAEAFF. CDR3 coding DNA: TGTGCCAGCAGAAAGGGGTCGTGGGCTGAAGCTTTCTTT.

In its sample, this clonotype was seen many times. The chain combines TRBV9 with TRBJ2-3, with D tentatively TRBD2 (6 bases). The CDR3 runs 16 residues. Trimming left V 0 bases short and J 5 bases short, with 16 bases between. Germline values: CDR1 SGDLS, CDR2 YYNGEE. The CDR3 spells CASSVGGTGAGDTQYF. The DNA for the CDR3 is TGTGCCAGCAGCGTAGGAGGCACGGGAGCGGGAGATACGCAGTATTTT.

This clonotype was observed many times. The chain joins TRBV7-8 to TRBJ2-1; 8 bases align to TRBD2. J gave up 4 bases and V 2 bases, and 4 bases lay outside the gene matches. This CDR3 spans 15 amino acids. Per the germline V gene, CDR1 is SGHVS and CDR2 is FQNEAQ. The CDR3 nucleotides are TGTGCCAGCAGCTTACAACTAGCGGAATACAATGAGCAGTTCTTC. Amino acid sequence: CASSLQLAEYNEQFF.

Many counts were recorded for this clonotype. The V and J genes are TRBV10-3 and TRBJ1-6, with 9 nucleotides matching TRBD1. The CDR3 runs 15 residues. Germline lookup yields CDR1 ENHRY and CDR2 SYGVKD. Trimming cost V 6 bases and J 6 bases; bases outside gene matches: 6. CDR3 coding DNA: TGTGCCATCAGACAAGGACAGGGGAGTAATTCACCCCTCCACTTT. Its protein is CAIRQGQGSNSPLHF.

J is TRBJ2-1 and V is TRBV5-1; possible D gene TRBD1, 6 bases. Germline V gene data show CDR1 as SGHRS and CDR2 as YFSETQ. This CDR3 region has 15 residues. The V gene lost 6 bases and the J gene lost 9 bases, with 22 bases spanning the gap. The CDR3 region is CASNGGIQGSGEQFF. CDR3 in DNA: TGCGCCAGCAACGGTGGGATACAGGGATCGGGTGAGCAGTTCTTC.

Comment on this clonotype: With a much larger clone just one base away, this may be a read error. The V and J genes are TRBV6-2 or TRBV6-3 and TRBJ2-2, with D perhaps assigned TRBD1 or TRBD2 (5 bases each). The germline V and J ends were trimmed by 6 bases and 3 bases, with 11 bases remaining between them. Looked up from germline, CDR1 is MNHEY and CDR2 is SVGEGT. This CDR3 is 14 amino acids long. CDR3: CASRWDRDTGELFF. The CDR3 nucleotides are TGTGCCAGCAGGTGGGACCGGGACACCGGGGAGCTGTTTTTT.

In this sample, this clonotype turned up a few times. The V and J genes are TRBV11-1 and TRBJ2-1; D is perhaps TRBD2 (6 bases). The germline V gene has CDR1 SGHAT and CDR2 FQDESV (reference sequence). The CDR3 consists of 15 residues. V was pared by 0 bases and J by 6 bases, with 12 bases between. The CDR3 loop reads CASSLAGLLLNEQFF. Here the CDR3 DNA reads TGTGCCAGCAGCTTAGCCGGACTATTGCTCAATGAGCAGTTCTTC.

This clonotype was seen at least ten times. In nucleotides, the CDR3 is TGTGCCAGCAGTTCCGAGCTGCCGGTGGGCTACGAGCAGTACTTC. This sequence encodes CASSSELPVGYEQYF. The chain recombines TRBV6-2 or TRBV6-3 with TRBJ2-7, with D hard to call. The CDR3 is 15 amino acids. Germline V gives CDR1 MNHEY, CDR2 SVGEGT. The ends were cut back, 4 bases at V and 3 bases at J, with 16 bases in the middle.

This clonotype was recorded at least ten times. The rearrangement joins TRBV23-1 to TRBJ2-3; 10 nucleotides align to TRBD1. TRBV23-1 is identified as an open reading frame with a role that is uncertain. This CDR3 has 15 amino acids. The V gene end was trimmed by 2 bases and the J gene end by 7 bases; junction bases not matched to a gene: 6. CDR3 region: CASSQLGQGEYTQYF. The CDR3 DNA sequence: TGCGCCAGCAGTCAACTCGGACAGGGGGAATATACGCAGTATTTT.

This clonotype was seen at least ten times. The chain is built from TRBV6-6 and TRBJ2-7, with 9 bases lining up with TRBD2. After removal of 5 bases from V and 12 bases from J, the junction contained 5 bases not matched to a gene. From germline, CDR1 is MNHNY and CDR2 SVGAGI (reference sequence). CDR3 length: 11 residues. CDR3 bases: TGTGCCAGCAGTGCAAGCGGGAGGTCGTACTTC. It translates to CASSASGRSYF.